These 19 T cell receptor beta chains originate from one sample sequenced in a study of cytomegalovirus exposure and HLA in healthy donors. The PCR made use of 60 Vbeta and 13 Jbeta primers. Only in-frame clones appear in the TCRdb table, and some are missing; sequencing was by immunoSEQ multiplex PCR. Among 180,000 or so clones listed, over 70% were seen once. Sequenced: PBMCs. The receptor set was obtained from a male donor in good health and CMV-seronegative.

The V and J genes are TRBV11-2 and TRBJ1-2; 7 nucleotides agree with TRBD1. The CDR3 contains 15 residues. CDR1 and CDR2 (germline): SGHAT, FQNNGV. Germline trimming cut 0 bases from V and 6 bases from J; bases unmatched to any gene: 7. CDR3 nucleotides: TGTGCCAGCAGCTTAGATAAAGGCAGGGGGGATGGCTACACCTTC. This translates into CASSLDKGRGDGYTF.

The gene calls are TRBV28 and TRBJ1-4; 7 bases agree with TRBD1. The J segment lost 7 bases and the V segment lost 5 bases, leaving 4 bases of the junction unmatched. CDR3 length: 13 residues. Looked up from germline, CDR1 is MDHEN and CDR2 is SYDVKM. The CDR3, as DNA: TGTGCCAGCAGTACAAACAGGGGTGAAAAACTGTTTTTT. Translating it yields CASSTNRGEKLFF.

The chain employs TRBV18 and TRBJ2-4, with 11 bases aligning to TRBD1. Germline trimming cut 3 bases from V and 0 bases from J; bases unmatched to any gene: 7. The CDR3 totals 18 residues. In germline, CDR1 is KGHSH, CDR2 LQKENI. For the CDR3, the DNA is TGTGCCAGCTCACCGCGGACAGGGGGCGGATTAGCCAAAAACATTCAGTACTTC. Amino acid sequence: CASSPRTGGGLAKNIQYF. The entire variable domain, with the rest obtained from reference TRBV18 and TRBJ2-4, is as follows: NAGVMQNPRHLVRRRGQEARLRCSPMKGHSHVYWYRQLPEEGLKFMVYLQKENIIDESGMPKERFSAEFPKEGPSILRIQQVVRGDSAAYFCASSPRTGGGLAKNIQYFGAGTRLSVL.

The table lists this clone with a few counts. V and J are TRBV19 and TRBJ2-5; D call uncertain. This CDR3 region has 12 residues. Trimming pared 1 base from V and 4 bases from J, leaving 4 bases between. Looked up from germline, CDR1 is LNHDA and CDR2 is SQIVND (reference sequence). CDR3 sequence (DNA): TGTGCCAGTAGTATAGCCGGAGAGACCCAGTACTTC. Translating it yields CASSIAGETQYF.

The chain couples TRBV6-5 to TRBJ2-4; the match to TRBD1 covers 9 bases. The germline gives CDR1 MNHEY, CDR2 SVGAGI. This CDR3 is built from 14 residues. The V gene end was trimmed by 0 bases and the J gene end by 8 bases; junction bases not matched to a gene: 2. The CDR3 spells CASSYSTGGDIQYF. The CDR3 DNA sequence: TGTGCCAGCAGTTACTCGACAGGGGGGGACATTCAGTACTTC.

This sequence joins TRBV15 and TRBJ1-3; possibly TRBD1 for D (5 bases). CDR3 length: 15 amino acids. Germline CDR1 is LNHNV and CDR2 is YYDKDF (reference sequence). Trimming took off 0 bases at V and 3 bases at J, with 9 bases between the two ends. The DNA of the CDR3 is TGTGCCACCAGCAGAGATAGGGGTGGTGGAAACACCATATATTTT. This encodes CATSRDRGGGNTIYF.

The chain employs TRBV2 and TRBJ1-2; no definite D call. With 3 bases removed from V and 0 bases from J, the gap between germline ends came to 5 bases. The CDR3 is 13 amino acids. In germline, CDR1 is SNHLY, CDR2 FYNNEI. The CDR3 region has the DNA TGTGCCAGCAGTGACAGTTCTAACTATGGCTACACCTTC. This gives the protein CASSDSSNYGYTF.

The chain links TRBV6-1 to TRBJ2-7; TRBD2 is a possible D gene (5 bases). This CDR3 comprises 15 residues. Germline CDR1 and CDR2: MNHNS and SASEGT. V lost 4 bases and J lost 2, with 15 bases in between. Here the CDR3 DNA reads TGTGCCAGCAGTGCTGGCCGGAGGCCGGCCTACGAGCAGTACTTC. Its protein product is CASSAGRRPAYEQYF.

This chain links TRBV10-1 with TRBJ2-7, with unresolved D. Germline V gene lookup returns CDR1 WNHNN and CDR2 SYGVQD (reference sequence). The length of the CDR3 is 11 residues. Deletions cut 9 bases from V and 7 bases from J, with 13 bases between. CDR3 in DNA: TGCGCCAGGTCGACTCCCGCGGAGCAGTACTTC. This translates into CARSTPAEQYF.

The sample holds one count of this clone. Different DNA sequences within this sample yield the same CDR3. The chain links TRBV6-5 to TRBJ1-2; 7 positions agree with TRBD1. This CDR3 comprises 15 residues. V trimming: 1 base; J trimming: 4 bases; junction bases outside the gene matches: 6. Germline V CDR1 and CDR2: MNHEY, SVGAGI. The CDR3 DNA reads TGTGCCAGCAGTTACTTACAGGGGAATGGCTATGGCTACACCTTC. Residues: CASSYLQGNGYGYTF.

The chain has TRBV7-2 and TRBJ2-3; D is unresolved. This CDR3 region has 11 residues. Per the germline V gene, CDR1 is SGHTA and CDR2 is FQGNSA. V shed 6 bases and J shed 7 bases, with 8 bases lying between them. The DNA for the CDR3 is TGTGCCAGCAGTTTACAATATACGCAGTATTTT. This codes for CASSLQYTQYF.

This clone has a single count. V gene TRBV7-2 combines with J gene TRBJ1-5; 7 nucleotides agree with TRBD1. The V and J ends lost 1 base and 5 bases, in that order; junction bases with no gene match: 5. CDR3 length: 15 amino acids. Germline V CDR1 and CDR2: SGHTA, FQGNSA. The CDR3 DNA sequence: TGTGCCAGCAGCTTAGAGCTGGGACAGCATCAGCCCCAGCATTTT. Protein sequence: CASSLELGQHQPQHF.

V gene TRBV10-3 combines with J gene TRBJ1-3; TRBD1 agrees at 7 bases. The CDR3 totals 16 residues. V trimming: 4 bases; J trimming: 0 bases; junction bases outside the gene matches: 6. Germline assignment: CDR1 ENHRY and CDR2 SYGVKD. CDR3 residues: CAISVRQGNSGNTIYF. In nucleotides, the CDR3 is TGTGCCATCAGTGTAAGACAGGGAAACTCTGGAAACACCATATATTTT.

This sequence joins TRBV30 and TRBJ2-5, with D perhaps TRBD1 (8 bases). Deletions cut 7 bases from V and 9 bases from J, with 21 bases between. The CDR3 covers 13 residues. The germline V gene has CDR1 GTSNPN and CDR2 SVGIG (reference sequence). CDR3 sequence (DNA): TGTGCCTACGGACAGGGAGGGCCCAGGGCCCAGTACTTC. Protein sequence: CAYGQGGPRAQYF.

The V gene is TRBV14, the J gene TRBJ1-1; the D is unclear. The CDR3 has 12 residues. Between the trimmed V and J ends, which lost 1 base and 12 bases, there was a span of 12 bases. Germline V gene lookup returns CDR1 SGHDN and CDR2 FVKESK. CDR3 in amino acids: CASSQGHLVPFF. The CDR3 nucleotides are TGTGCCAGCAGCCAAGGACACCTTGTCCCTTTCTTT. The whole variable domain, filled in from reference TRBV14 and TRBJ1-1, reads EAGVTQFPSHSVIEKGQTVTLRCDPISGHDNLYWYRRVMGKEIKFLLHFVKESKQDESGMPNNRFLAERTGGTYSTLKVQPAELEDSGVYFCASSQGHLVPFFGQGTRLTVV.

The V gene is TRBV18, the J gene TRBJ1-1; 7 bases align to TRBD1. This CDR3 spans 12 amino acids. The trim removed 6 bases at V and 7 bases at J, leaving 5 bases unmatched. Per the germline V gene, CDR1 is KGHSH and CDR2 is LQKENI. The DNA of the CDR3 is TGTGCCAGCTCTCCTAGACAGGGTGAAGCTTTCTTT. Its translation is CASSPRQGEAFF.

This chain connects TRBV6-5 to TRBJ2-5; D may be TRBD1 (5 bases). The CDR3 consists of 15 residues. The V end was cut by 6 bases, the J end by 1 base, with 15 bases between. From germline, CDR1 is MNHEY and CDR2 SVGAGI. The CDR3 loop is CASRDLGEPQETQYF. The CDR3 coding sequence is TGTGCCAGCAGAGACCTAGGGGAACCCCAAGAGACCCAGTACTTC.

This sequence joins TRBV28 and TRBJ2-5, with 10 bases lining up with TRBD2. The V and J ends lost 3 bases and 4 bases, in that order; junction bases with no gene match: 17. The CDR3 is 19 amino acids. CDR1 is MDHEN and CDR2 is SYDVKM in the germline V gene. In nucleotides, the CDR3 is TGTGCCAGCAGTTTGATAGGGGGCGTTAGCGGGAGGAGACGAGAGACCCAGTACTTC. It is translated as CASSLIGGVSGRRRETQYF.

The CDR3 is CASREDTQYF. The DNA for the CDR3 is TGTGCCAGCAGAGAGGATACGCAGTATTTT. The chain links TRBV5-8 to TRBJ2-3, with D uncertain. This CDR3 is 10 amino acids long. Looked up from germline, CDR1 is SGHTS and CDR2 is YDEGEE. Deletions cut 5 bases from V and 6 bases from J, with 4 bases between.